This section outlines one TCR beta chain sequence together with its context. What it recognizes is unknown. Only in-frame clones appear in the TCRdb table, and some are missing; sequencing was by immunoSEQ multiplex PCR. This table holds 30,000 or so clones, 87% found once. This sample was included in a study of lymphopenia after photon versus proton radiotherapy. Points from the study as a whole: Oligoclonal CD8+ Temra expansion after nadir drove photon patients' diversity drop.

The CDR3 is 14 residues long. This receptor was obtained from a woman aged 55-69 years with cholangiocarcinoma. Some clones in this sample may be carry-over from other donors' samples. This specimen was peripheral blood, taken from a patient treated with proton-based radiotherapy. This chain uses TRBV1 with TRBJ2-5; whether TRBD2, the table's D call, matches the DNA was not checked. TRBV1 is shown as a pseudogene. The CDR3 sequence is CTIIRGLARETQYF. The CDR3, as DNA: TGCACCATAATCCGGGGACTAGCGAGAGAGACCCAGTACTTC.